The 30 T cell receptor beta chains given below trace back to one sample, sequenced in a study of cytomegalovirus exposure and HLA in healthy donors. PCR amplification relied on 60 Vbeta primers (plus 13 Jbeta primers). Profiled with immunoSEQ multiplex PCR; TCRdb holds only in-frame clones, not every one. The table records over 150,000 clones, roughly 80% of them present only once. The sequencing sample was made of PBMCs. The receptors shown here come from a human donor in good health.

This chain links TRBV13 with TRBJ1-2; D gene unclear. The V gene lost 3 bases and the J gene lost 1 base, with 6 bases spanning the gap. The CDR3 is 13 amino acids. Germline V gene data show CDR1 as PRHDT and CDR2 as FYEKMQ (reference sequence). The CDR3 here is CASSFGDNYGYTF. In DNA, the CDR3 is TGTGCCAGCAGCTTTGGAGATAACTATGGCTACACCTTC. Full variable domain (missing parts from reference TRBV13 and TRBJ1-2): AAGVIQSPRHLIKEKRETATLKCYPIPRHDTVYWYQQGPGQDPQFLISFYEKMQSDKGSIPDRFSAQQFSDYHSELNMSSLELGDSALYFCASSFGDNYGYTFGSGTRLTVV.

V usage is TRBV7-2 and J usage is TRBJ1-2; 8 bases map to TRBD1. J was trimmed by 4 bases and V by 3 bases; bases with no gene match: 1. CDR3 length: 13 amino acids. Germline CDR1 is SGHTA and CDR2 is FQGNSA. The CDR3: CASSFTGGYGYTF. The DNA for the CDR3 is TGTGCCAGCAGCTTCACAGGGGGCTATGGCTACACCTTC.

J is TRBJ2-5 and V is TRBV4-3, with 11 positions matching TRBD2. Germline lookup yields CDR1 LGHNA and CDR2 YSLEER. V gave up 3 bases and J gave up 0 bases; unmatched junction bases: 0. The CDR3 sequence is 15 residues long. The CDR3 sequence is CASSHSGGDQETQYF. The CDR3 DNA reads TGCGCCAGCAGCCATAGCGGGGGGGACCAAGAGACCCAGTACTTC.

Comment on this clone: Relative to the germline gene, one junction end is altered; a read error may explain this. CDR3 DNA sequence: TGTGCCAGCAGCAAATACACAGGAAACTATGGCTACCCCTTC. Protein product: CASSKYTGNYGYPF. The chain combines TRBV6-5 with TRBJ1-2; D is perhaps TRBD1 (5 bases). Germline CDR1 MNHEY, CDR2 SVGAGI. The CDR3 spans 14 residues.

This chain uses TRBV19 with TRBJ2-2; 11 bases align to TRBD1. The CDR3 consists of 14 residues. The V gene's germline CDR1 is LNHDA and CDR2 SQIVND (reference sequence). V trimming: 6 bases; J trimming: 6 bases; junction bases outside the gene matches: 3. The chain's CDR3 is CASRWTGGPGELFF. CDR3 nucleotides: TGTGCCAGTAGGTGGACAGGGGGCCCCGGGGAGCTGTTTTTT.

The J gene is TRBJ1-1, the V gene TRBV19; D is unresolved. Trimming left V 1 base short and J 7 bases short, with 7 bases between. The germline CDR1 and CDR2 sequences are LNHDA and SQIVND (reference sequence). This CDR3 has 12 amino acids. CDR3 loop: CASSIVRGEAFF. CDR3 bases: TGTGCCAGTAGTATAGTTCGCGGTGAAGCTTTCTTT.

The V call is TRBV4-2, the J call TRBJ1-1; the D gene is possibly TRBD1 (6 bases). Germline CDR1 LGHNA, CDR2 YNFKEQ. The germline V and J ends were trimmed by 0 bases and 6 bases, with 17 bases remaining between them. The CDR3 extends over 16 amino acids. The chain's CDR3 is CASSQDRRGSGAEAFF. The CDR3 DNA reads TGTGCCAGCAGCCAAGATCGCAGGGGTTCCGGTGCTGAAGCTTTCTTT.

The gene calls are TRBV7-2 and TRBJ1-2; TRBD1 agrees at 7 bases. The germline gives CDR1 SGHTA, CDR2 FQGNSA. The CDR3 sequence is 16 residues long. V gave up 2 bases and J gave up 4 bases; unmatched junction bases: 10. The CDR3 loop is CASSLNTQGRVYGYTF. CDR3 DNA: TGTGCCAGCAGCTTAAATACACAGGGGCGGGTCTATGGCTACACCTTC.

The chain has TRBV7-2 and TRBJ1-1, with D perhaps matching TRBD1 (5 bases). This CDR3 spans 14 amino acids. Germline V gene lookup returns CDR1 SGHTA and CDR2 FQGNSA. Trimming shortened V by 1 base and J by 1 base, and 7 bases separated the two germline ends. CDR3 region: CASSLGGTNTEAFF. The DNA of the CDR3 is TGTGCCAGCAGCTTAGGGGGCACGAACACTGAAGCTTTCTTT.

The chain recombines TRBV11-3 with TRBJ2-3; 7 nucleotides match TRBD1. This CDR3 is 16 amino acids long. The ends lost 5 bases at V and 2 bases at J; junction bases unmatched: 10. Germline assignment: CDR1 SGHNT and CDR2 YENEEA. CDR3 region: CASSPPDRDHTDTQYF. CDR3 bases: TGTGCCAGCAGCCCACCCGACAGGGACCACACAGATACGCAGTATTTT.

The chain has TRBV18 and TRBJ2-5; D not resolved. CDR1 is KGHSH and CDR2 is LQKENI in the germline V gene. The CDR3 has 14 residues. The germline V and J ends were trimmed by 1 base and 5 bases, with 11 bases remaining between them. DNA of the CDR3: TGTGCCAGCTCACCACTCGGCGGTACGGAGACCCAGTACTTC. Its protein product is CASSPLGGTETQYF. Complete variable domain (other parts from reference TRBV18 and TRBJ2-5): NAGVMQNPRHLVRRRGQEARLRCSPMKGHSHVYWYRQLPEEGLKFMVYLQKENIIDESGMPKERFSAEFPKEGPSILRIQQVVRGDSAAYFCASSPLGGTETQYFGPGTRLLVL.

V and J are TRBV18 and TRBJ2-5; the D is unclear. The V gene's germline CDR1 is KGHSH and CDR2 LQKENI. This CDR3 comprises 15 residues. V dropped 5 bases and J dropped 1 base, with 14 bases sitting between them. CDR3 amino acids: CASSNFGASQETQYF. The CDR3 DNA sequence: TGTGCCAGCTCAAATTTCGGAGCGAGCCAAGAGACCCAGTACTTC.

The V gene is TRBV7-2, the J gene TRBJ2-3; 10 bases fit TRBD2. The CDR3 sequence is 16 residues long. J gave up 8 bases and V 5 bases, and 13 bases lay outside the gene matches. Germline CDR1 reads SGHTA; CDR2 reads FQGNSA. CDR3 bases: TGTGCCAGCAGCAACTTCGTAGATAGCGGGGGGACTACGCAGTATTTT. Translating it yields CASSNFVDSGGTTQYF.

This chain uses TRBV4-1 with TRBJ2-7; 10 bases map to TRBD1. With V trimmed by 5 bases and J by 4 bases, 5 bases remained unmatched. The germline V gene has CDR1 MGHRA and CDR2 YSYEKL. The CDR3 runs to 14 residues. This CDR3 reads CASSYGQGEYEQYF. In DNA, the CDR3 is TGCGCCAGCAGCTACGGACAGGGGGAGTACGAGCAGTACTTC.

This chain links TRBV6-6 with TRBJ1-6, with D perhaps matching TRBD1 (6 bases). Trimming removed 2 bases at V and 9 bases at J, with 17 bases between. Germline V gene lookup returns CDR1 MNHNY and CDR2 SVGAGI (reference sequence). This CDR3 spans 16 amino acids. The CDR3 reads CASSYPETGVISPLHF. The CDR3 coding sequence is TGTGCCAGCAGTTACCCCGAGACAGGCGTAATTTCACCCCTCCACTTT.

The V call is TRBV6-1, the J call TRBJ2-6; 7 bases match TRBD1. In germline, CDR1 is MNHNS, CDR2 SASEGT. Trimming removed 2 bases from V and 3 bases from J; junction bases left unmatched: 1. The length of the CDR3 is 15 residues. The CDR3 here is CASSETGVGANVLTF. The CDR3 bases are TGTGCCAGCAGTGAAACAGGGGTTGGGGCCAACGTCCTGACTTTC.

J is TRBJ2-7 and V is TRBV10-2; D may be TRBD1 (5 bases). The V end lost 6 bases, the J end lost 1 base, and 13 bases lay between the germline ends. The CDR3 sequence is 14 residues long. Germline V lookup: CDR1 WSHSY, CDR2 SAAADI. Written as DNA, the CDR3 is TGCGCCAGCAGGGGAACTGGGGCTTCCTACGAGCAGTACTTC. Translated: CASRGTGASYEQYF.

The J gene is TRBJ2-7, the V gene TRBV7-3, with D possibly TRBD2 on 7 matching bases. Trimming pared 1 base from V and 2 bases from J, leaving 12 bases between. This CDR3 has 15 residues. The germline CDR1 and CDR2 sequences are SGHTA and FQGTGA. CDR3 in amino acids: CASSLKSGGTYEQYF. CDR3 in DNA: TGTGCCAGCAGCTTAAAGTCGGGGGGCACCTACGAGCAGTACTTC. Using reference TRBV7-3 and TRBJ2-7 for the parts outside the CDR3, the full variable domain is GAGVSQTPSNKVTEKGKYVELRCDPISGHTALYWYRQSLGQGPEFLIYFQGTGAADDSGLPNDRFFAVRPEGSVSTLKIQRTERGDSAVYLCASSLKSGGTYEQYFGPGTRLTVT.

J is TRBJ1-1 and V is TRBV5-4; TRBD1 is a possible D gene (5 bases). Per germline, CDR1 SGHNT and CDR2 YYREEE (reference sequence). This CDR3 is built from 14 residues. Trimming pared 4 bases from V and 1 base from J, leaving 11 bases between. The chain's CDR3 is CASSLGRENTEAFF. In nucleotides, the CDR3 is TGTGCCAGCAGCCTGGGACGGGAGAACACTGAAGCTTTCTTT.

Here the CDR3 DNA reads TGTGCCAGTAGTAGCGGGGGTGCCGGGGAGCTGTTTTTT. Residues: CASSSGGAGELFF. The gene calls are TRBV19 and TRBJ2-2, with TRBD2 matching 7 bases. The germline V gene has CDR1 LNHDA and CDR2 SQIVND (reference sequence). This CDR3 comprises 13 residues. V lost 4 bases, J lost 6 bases, and 2 bases stayed unmatched. Using reference TRBV19 and TRBJ2-2 for the parts outside the CDR3, the full variable domain is DGGITQSPKYLFRKEGQNVTLSCEQNLNHDAMYWYRQDPGQGLRLIYYSQIVNDFQKGDIAEGYSVSREKKESFPLTVTSAQKNPTAFYLCASSSGGAGELFFGEGSRLTVL.

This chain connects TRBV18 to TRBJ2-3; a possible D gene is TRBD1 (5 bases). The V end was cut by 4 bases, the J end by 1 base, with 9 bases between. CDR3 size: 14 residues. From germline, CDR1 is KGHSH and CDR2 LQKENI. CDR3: CASSLMTGTDTQYF. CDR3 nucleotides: TGTGCCAGCTCACTAATGACAGGCACAGATACGCAGTATTTT.

CDR3 protein: CAISEWRGSRGQGYTF. As DNA, the CDR3 is TGTGCCATCAGTGAGTGGCGGGGCTCCCGGGGTCAGGGCTACACCTTC. The chain employs TRBV10-3 and TRBJ1-2, with a weak D call TRBD1 (5 bases). There are 16 residues in the CDR3. Trimming removed 1 base at V and 8 bases at J, with 20 bases between. Germline V gene data show CDR1 as ENHRY and CDR2 as SYGVKD.

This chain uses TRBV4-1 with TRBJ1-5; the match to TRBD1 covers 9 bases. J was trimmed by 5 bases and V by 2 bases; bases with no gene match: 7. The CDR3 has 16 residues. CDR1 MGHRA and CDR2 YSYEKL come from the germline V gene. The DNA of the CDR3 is TGCGCCAGCAGCCAAACCGGGACAGGGACCTATCAGCCCCAGCATTTT. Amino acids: CASSQTGTGTYQPQHF.

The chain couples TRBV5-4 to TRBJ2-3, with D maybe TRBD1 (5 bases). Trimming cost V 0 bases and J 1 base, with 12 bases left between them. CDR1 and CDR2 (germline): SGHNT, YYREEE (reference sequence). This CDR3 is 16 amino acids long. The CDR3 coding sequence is TGTGCCAGCAGCTTGGGGGGCCGAGCCGGCACAGATACGCAGTATTTT. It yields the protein CASSLGGRAGTDTQYF.

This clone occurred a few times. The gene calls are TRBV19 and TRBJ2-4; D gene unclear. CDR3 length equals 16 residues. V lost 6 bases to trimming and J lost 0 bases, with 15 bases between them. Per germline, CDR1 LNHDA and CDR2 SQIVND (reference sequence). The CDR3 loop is CASRPLGILAKNIQYF. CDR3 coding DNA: TGTGCCAGTAGGCCTCTAGGAATCTTAGCCAAAAACATTCAGTACTTC.

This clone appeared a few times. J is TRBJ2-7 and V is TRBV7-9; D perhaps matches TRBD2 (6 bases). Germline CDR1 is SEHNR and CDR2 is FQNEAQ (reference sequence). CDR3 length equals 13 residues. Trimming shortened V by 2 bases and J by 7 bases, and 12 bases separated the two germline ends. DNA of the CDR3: TGTGCCAGCAGCTTATCGGGGGAGAGAGAGCAGTACTTC. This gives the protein CASSLSGEREQYF. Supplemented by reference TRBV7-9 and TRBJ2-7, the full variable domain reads DTGVSQNPRHKITKRGQNVTFRCDPISEHNRLYWYRQTLGQGPEFLTYFQNEAQLEKSRLLSDRFSAERPKGSFSTLEIQRTEQGDSAMYLCASSLSGEREQYFGPGTRLTVT.

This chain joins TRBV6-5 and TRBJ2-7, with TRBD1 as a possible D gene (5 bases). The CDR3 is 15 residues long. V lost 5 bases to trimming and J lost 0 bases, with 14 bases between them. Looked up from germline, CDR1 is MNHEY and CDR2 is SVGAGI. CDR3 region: CASSPPGHSSYEQYF. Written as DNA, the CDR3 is TGTGCCAGCAGTCCCCCCGGACACAGCTCCTACGAGCAGTACTTC.

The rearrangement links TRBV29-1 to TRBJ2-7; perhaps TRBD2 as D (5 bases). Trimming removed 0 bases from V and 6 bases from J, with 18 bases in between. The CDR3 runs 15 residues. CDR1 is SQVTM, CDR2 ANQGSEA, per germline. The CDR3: CSVEDDRTPYCEQYF. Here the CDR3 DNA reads TGCAGCGTTGAAGACGACCGGACTCCCTACTGCGAGCAGTACTTC.

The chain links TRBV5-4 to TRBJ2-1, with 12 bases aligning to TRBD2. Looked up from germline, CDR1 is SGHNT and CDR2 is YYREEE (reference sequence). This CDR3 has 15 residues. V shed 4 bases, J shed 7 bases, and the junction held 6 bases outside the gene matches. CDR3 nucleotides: TGTGCCAGCAGCATCTCTAGCGGGGGGGCAAATGAGCAGTTCTTC. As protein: CASSISSGGANEQFF.

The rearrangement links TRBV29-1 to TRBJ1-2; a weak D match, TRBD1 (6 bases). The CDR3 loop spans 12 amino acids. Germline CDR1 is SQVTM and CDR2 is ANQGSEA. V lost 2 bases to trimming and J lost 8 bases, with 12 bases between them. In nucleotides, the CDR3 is TGCAGCGTTGAAACCCCAGGGGACGGCTACACCTTC. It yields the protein CSVETPGDGYTF. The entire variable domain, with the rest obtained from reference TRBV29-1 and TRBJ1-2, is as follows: SAVISQKPSRDICQRGTSLTIQCQVDSQVTMMFWYRQQPGQSLTLIATANQGSEATYESGFVIDKFPISRPNLTFSTLTVSNMSPEDSSIYLCSVETPGDGYTFGSGTRLTVV.